This passage covers 2 T cell receptor beta chains from one sample sequenced in a study of identical twins. TCRdb redid the calling of the 5' RACE reads with MiXCR, one entry per CDR3 protein. The sample has more than 400,000 distinct CDR3 sequences; nearly 15% are singletons. Another study also made use of these data, one on yellow fever vaccine responses in identical twins.

Sequencing was carried out using CD4+ T cells sorted from blood. Receptors were obtained from a woman aged 18-29 years in good health.

J is TRBJ2-5 and V is TRBV7-2, with a tentative D call TRBD1 (6 bases). CDR3 length: 14 amino acids. V was cut by 6 bases and J by 1 base, with 12 bases left in between. Germline V gives CDR1 SGHTA, CDR2 FQGNSA. CDR3 in amino acids: CASRSTGTQETQYF. CDR3 DNA: TGTGCCAGCAGGTCGACAGGTACCCAAGAGACCCAGTACTTC.

This chain joins TRBV5-1 and TRBJ2-5; 8 nucleotides align to TRBD1. V shed 0 bases, J shed 6 bases, and the junction held 10 bases outside the gene matches. The CDR3 length is 16 residues. Germline V gene lookup returns CDR1 SGHRS and CDR2 YFSETQ. CDR3 nucleotides: TGCGCCAGCAGCTTGGAAGGACAGGGAGATCTGAAGACCCAGTACTTC. Protein: CASSLEGQGDLKTQYF.